Below, one T cell receptor beta chain is given with its context. These data originate in a study of blood T cell repertoires in COVID-19. Here immunoSEQ multiplex PCR was the method, and the copy in TCRdb shows in-frame clones only, minus some. The data show approximately 210,000 clones, approximately 80% seen once. The CDR3 sequence is 13 residues long. With V trimmed by 7 bases and J by 2 bases, 5 bases remained unmatched. CDR1 is SNHLY and CDR2 is FYNNEI in the germline V gene. The material sequenced was peripheral blood. This clonotype was sampled from a young man with active or convalescent COVID-19. This chain uses TRBV2 with TRBJ2-7; TRBD2 matches 7 bases. The CDR3 sequence: CASKIAGAYEQYF. The DNA for the CDR3 is TGTGCCAGCAAGATCGCGGGAGCCTACGAGCAGTACTTC.